Listed below are T cell receptor beta chains from one sample, sequenced in a study of CD8 T cells in cerebrospinal fluid in Alzheimer's disease. From its re-call of the 10x single-cell sequencing reads, TCRdb lists each CDR3 protein once, without DNA. The listing records over a thousand distinct CDR3 sequences. The sequenced material came from cerebrospinal fluid. These receptors originate from a human donor in good health. Each CDR3 is given with its conserved first and last residue. Not all rows give a size; the values are once, few, many and, for expanded clones, a class.

cdr3_aa | clone_size | j_call | v_call
CASRSPQLRGASGANVLTF | medium-sized | TRBJ2-6 | TRBV28
CASSGRYEQYF | medium-sized | TRBJ2-7 | TRBV2
CASRTSGQGTETQYF | large | TRBJ2-5 | TRBV2
CASSFGTASEAFF | medium-sized | TRBJ1-1 | TRBV12-3/TRBV12-4
CSAPGTGGYSYGYTF | large | TRBJ1-2 | TRBV20-1
CASSSYQETQYF | large | TRBJ2-5 | TRBV7-2
CASTGQWNTQYF | hyperexpanded | TRBJ2-3 | TRBV28
CASSMVLAGSTGELFF | large | TRBJ2-2 | TRBV19
CASSQDSTGSQPQHF | medium-sized | TRBJ1-5 | TRBV3-1
CASSSSGSYGYTF | medium-sized | TRBJ1-2 | TRBV7-6
CATSRDTGRAGTEAFF | medium-sized | TRBJ1-1 | TRBV15
CASSLALAGGETQYF | . | TRBJ2-5 | TRBV12-3/TRBV12-4
CASRLAGGKTNTGELFF | medium-sized | TRBJ2-2 | TRBV27
CASSLGAEGNTEAFF | . | TRBJ1-1 | TRBV28
CASTQGPWTDTQYF | medium-sized | TRBJ2-3 | TRBV12-3/TRBV12-4
CASSLAGTGSYEQYF | large | TRBJ2-7 | TRBV12-3/TRBV12-4
CASSPPGLDGVSEQYF | large | TRBJ2-7 | TRBV7-2
CASTASGSRLLFF | medium-sized | TRBJ2-1 | TRBV7-9
CASSLGAGARVDTEAFF | medium-sized | TRBJ1-1 | TRBV7-9
CASGLGGNTEAFF | medium-sized | TRBJ1-1 | TRBV12-5
CASRPDSTSTDTQYF | medium-sized | TRBJ2-3 | TRBV5-1
CASSEPGLSYEQYF | medium-sized | TRBJ2-7 | TRBV5-1
CASSLQDQSNQPQHF | medium-sized | TRBJ1-5 | TRBV4-1
CASSYQRHLGYNEQFF | large | TRBJ2-1 | TRBV28
CASSYSTSGRFGGTDTQYF | large | TRBJ2-3 | TRBV6-6
CASSMTSLNTGELFF | medium-sized | TRBJ2-2 | TRBV19
CASSLGGATFTQYF | medium-sized | TRBJ2-3 | TRBV27
CASSPHPTKLAGGSYEQYF | large | TRBJ2-7 | TRBV4-1
CASSSAGTGDGYTF | . | TRBJ1-2 | TRBV7-2
CSAVLAEPYEQYF | medium-sized | TRBJ2-7 | TRBV20-1
CASSYSNKNTEAFF | medium-sized | TRBJ1-1 | TRBV6-2/TRBV6-3
CASSSTLTGELFF | medium-sized | TRBJ2-2 | TRBV28
CASSLGFGTGSYGYTF | medium-sized | TRBJ1-2 | TRBV3-1
CASSPPSTDTQYF | large | TRBJ2-3 | TRBV18
CASSPLGVNGEKLFF | medium-sized | TRBJ1-4 | TRBV5-1
CSAPYPGLAGGYNEQFF | large | TRBJ2-1 | TRBV20-1
CATSDWGWDDQFF | . | TRBJ2-1 | TRBV24-1
CASSLDPGVADTQYF | medium-sized | TRBJ2-3 | TRBV7-3